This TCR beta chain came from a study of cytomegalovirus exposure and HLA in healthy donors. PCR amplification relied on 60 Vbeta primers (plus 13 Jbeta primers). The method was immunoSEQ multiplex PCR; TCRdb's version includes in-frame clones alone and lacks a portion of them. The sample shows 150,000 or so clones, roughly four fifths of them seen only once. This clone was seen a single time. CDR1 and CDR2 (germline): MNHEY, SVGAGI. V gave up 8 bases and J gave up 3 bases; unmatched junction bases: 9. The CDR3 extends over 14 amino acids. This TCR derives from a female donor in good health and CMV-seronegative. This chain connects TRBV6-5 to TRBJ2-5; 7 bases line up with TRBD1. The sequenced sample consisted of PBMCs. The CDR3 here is CASSNTGVEETQYF. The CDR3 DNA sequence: TGTGCCAGCTCTAATACAGGGGTAGAAGAGACCCAGTACTTC.